This paragraph covers one T cell receptor beta chain sequence. Original methodology: Estimates of nucleated cell counts were drawn from the amplification of reference gene primers. The repertoire was sequenced with immunoSEQ multiplex PCR; TCRdb's copy has only in-frame clones and lacks some. D and trimming were read from the DNA, whereas the V and J calls and clone size are those reported in that table. In the table there are around 42,000 clones, approximately 90% of which are singletons. These data originate in a study of blood T cell repertoires in COVID-19. As for the study in general: From T cells, B-cell-depleted T cells, or PBMCs came the material, which was cDNA or gDNA.

CDR1 is KGHDR and CDR2 is SFDVKD in the germline V gene. The CDR3 is made up of 14 amino acids. V was clipped by 6 bases and J by 4 bases, with 12 bases between them. The sequenced sample consisted of peripheral blood. This sequence originates from a human donor in a cohort sampled during active COVID-19. V is TRBV24-1 and J is TRBJ1-5, with D perhaps matching TRBD1 (6 bases). The CDR3 nucleotides are TGTGCCACCAGTTCCAGGGGATTAAATCAGCCCCAGCATTTT. It yields the protein CATSSRGLNQPQHF.